These 32 T cell receptor beta chains originate from one sample sequenced in a study of T-cell memory formation after mild COVID-19. TCRdb redid the calling of the 5' RACE reads with MiXCR, one entry per CDR3 protein. Among tens of thousands of distinct CDR3 sequences listed, approximately 9% were seen once. Material: PBMCs or a T cell subset sorted from them (not recorded which). The receptors originated from an adult woman who had mild COVID-19 (a few samples of this study predate the infection). Cell type and time point are not known.

The chain employs TRBV19 and TRBJ2-1; possibly TRBD1 for D (5 bases). Germline CDR1 reads LNHDA; CDR2 reads SQIVND (reference sequence). With 10 bases removed from V and 8 bases from J, the gap between germline ends came to 21 bases. CDR3 length: 14 residues. As DNA, the CDR3 is TGTGCCACCAGTTCTAAGGGAACAGGATATGAGCAGTTCTTC. Translation gives CATSSKGTGYEQFF.

V usage is TRBV7-9 and J usage is TRBJ1-6, with 9 bases that match TRBD1. Germline values: CDR1 SEHNR, CDR2 FQNEAQ (reference sequence). This CDR3 has 15 residues. V dropped 4 bases and J dropped 7; count of bases not matched to a gene: 5. The CDR3 protein is CASSYGQGSNSPLHF. The CDR3 DNA reads as TGTGCCAGCAGCTACGGACAGGGGTCCAATTCACCCCTCCACTTT.

This chain uses TRBV30 with TRBJ1-1; D is unclear. The length of the CDR3 is 16 residues. The germline gives CDR1 GTSNPN, CDR2 SVGIG (reference sequence). The V and J ends lost 0 bases and 0 bases respectively, with 14 bases between them. CDR3 in DNA: TGTGCCTGGAGTGTACTGTCAGGCACTATGAACACTGAAGCTTTCTTT. Amino acids: CAWSVLSGTMNTEAFF. The whole variable domain, remainder taken from reference TRBV30 and TRBJ1-1, is SQTIHQWPATLVQPVGSPLSLECTVEGTSNPNLYWYRQAAGRGLQLLFYSVGIGQISSEVPQNLSASRPQDRQFILSSKKLLLSDSGFYLCAWSVLSGTMNTEAFFGQGTRLTVV.

This clonotype was picked up many times. V usage is TRBV29-1 and J usage is TRBJ2-1; 8 nucleotides line up with TRBD1. The CDR3 consists of 11 residues. J was trimmed by 9 bases and V by 7 bases; bases with no gene match: 5. Germline CDR1 and CDR2: SQVTM and ANQGSEA. The chain's CDR3 is CSGTGYGEQFF. Written as DNA, the CDR3 is TGCAGCGGGACAGGGTACGGTGAGCAGTTCTTC.

This clonotype has only a few counts. This chain joins TRBV9 and TRBJ2-7; D gene unclear. Germline CDR1 reads SGDLS; CDR2 reads YYNGEE. Between the trimmed V and J ends, which lost 1 base and 2 bases, there was a span of 13 bases. This CDR3 spans 15 amino acids. The CDR3 sequence: CASSVSPVSPYEQYF. The DNA of the CDR3 is TGTGCCAGCAGCGTATCTCCGGTATCCCCCTACGAGCAGTACTTC.

The rearrangement joins TRBV30 to TRBJ1-2; D call uncertain. The CDR3 has 11 residues. Per germline, CDR1 GTSNPN and CDR2 SVGIG (reference sequence). V was clipped by 0 bases and J by 8 bases, with 7 bases between them. In nucleotides, the CDR3 is TGTGCCTGGAGTGTCCGGGAGGGCTACACCTTC. It yields the protein CAWSVREGYTF.

This clonotype was observed at least ten times. This chain uses TRBV6-6 with TRBJ1-1; the D is unclear. The CDR3 is 11 residues long. CDR1 is MNHNY and CDR2 is SVGAGI in the germline V gene (reference sequence). The V and J ends lost 4 bases and 3 bases respectively, with 3 bases between them. CDR3 DNA: TGTGCCAGCAGTTTGTACACTGAAGCTTTCTTT. It is translated as CASSLYTEAFF.

This clonotype was found a few times. The chain recombines TRBV24-1 with TRBJ2-7, with a tentative D call TRBD1 (6 bases). CDR1 is KGHDR and CDR2 is SFDVKD in the germline V gene. Trimming left V 3 bases short and J 2 bases short, with 13 bases between. There are 15 residues in the CDR3. The CDR3 DNA follows: TGTGCCACCAGTGATGCCCGGACAGAGACCTACGAGCAGTACTTC. It translates to CATSDARTETYEQYF.

This clonotype was observed at least ten times. The V and J genes are TRBV4-3 and TRBJ2-6, with a possible D match to TRBD2 (6 bases). V dropped 6 bases and J dropped 4 bases, with 10 bases sitting between them. This CDR3 spans 14 amino acids. Germline CDR1 and CDR2: LGHNA and YSLEER. CDR3 DNA sequence: TGCGCCAGCAGGGAGGGGTCCGGGGCCAACGTCCTGACTTTC. It codes for CASREGSGANVLTF.

This clonotype was found many times. This rearrangement joins TRBV12-3 or TRBV12-4 to TRBJ2-3, with D perhaps matching TRBD2 (7 bases). V dropped 4 bases and J dropped 5 bases, with 22 bases sitting between them. The CDR3 is 17 amino acids. CDR3 amino acids: CASSSSGGTGGGDTQYF. The DNA for the CDR3 is TGTGCCAGCAGTTCATCGGGGGGAACTGGAGGGGGAGATACGCAGTATTTT.

This clonotype was picked up a small number of times. The chain employs TRBV5-5 and TRBJ1-5; perhaps TRBD1 as D (6 bases). In germline, CDR1 is SGHKS, CDR2 YYEKEE (reference sequence). V was trimmed by 3 bases and J by 7 bases, leaving 14 bases between them. The CDR3 runs to 14 residues. The CDR3 DNA reads TGTGCCAGCAGCTCCACAGCACAGGGACAGCCCCAGCATTTT. Translating it yields CASSSTAQGQPQHF.

This clonotype came up a few times. CDR3 DNA sequence: TGCGCCAGCAGCTTGGGGGGCAGGGTGAACACTGAAGCTTTCTTT. Its protein product is CASSLGGRVNTEAFF. The genes are TRBV5-1 and TRBJ1-1; D perhaps matches TRBD1 (5 bases). The CDR3 spans 15 residues. Trimming cost V 0 bases and J 0 bases, with 9 bases left between them. CDR1 is SGHRS and CDR2 is YFSETQ in the germline V gene.

The genes are TRBV5-6 and TRBJ1-2; D is possibly TRBD1 (6 bases). V dropped 4 bases and J dropped 7 bases, with 20 bases sitting between them. Germline CDR1 and CDR2: SGHDT and YYEEEE. This CDR3 region has 15 residues. The CDR3 DNA is TGTGCCAGCAGCCACCCCCGAGGGGGGCCCTTTGGCTACACCTTC. Residues: CASSHPRGGPFGYTF. The full variable domain, its missing parts supplied by reference TRBV5-6 and TRBJ1-2, is DAGVTQSPTHLIKTRGQQVTLRCSPKSGHDTVSWYQQALGQGPQFIFQYYEEEERQRGNFPDRFSGHQFPNYSSELNVNALLLGDSALYLCASSHPRGGPFGYTFGSGTRLTVV.

This clonotype appeared a few times. The V call is TRBV5-1, the J call TRBJ1-2, with 8 bases identical to TRBD1. The junction had 9 bases not matched to a gene; V was cut back by 4 bases and J by 4 bases. This CDR3 contains 15 residues. From germline, CDR1 is SGHRS and CDR2 YFSETQ. CDR3 sequence reads: CASSMTGVPFYGYTF. As DNA, the CDR3 is TGCGCCAGCAGCATGACAGGGGTCCCCTTCTATGGCTACACCTTC.

The V gene is TRBV20-1, the J gene TRBJ1-1; perhaps TRBD1 as D (5 bases). Deletions cut 6 bases from V and 1 base from J, with 12 bases between. This CDR3 region has 13 residues. Germline loops: CDR1 DFQATT, CDR2 SNEGSKA (reference sequence). DNA for the CDR3: TGCAGTGCCCAAAGGCAGGGGAACACTGAAGCTTTCTTT. The encoded protein is CSAQRQGNTEAFF.

This clonotype appeared many times. J is TRBJ2-2 and V is TRBV6-1; D is undetermined. V shed 1 base and J shed 5 bases, with 11 bases lying between them. This CDR3 region has 15 residues. Germline values: CDR1 MNHNS, CDR2 SASEGT. The CDR3 is CASSEGHEPTGELFF. In DNA, the CDR3 is TGTGCCAGCAGTGAAGGACATGAGCCAACCGGGGAGCTGTTTTTT.

The rearrangement links TRBV6-2 or TRBV6-3 to TRBJ2-1; 8 bases are shared with TRBD1. CDR1 MNHEY and CDR2 SVGEGT come from the germline V gene. This CDR3 is built from 17 residues. Losses at the gene ends were 1 base for V and 5 bases for J; bases not matched to a gene: 10. The CDR3 region is CASSYYLAGGAHNEQFF. DNA for the CDR3: TGTGCCAGCAGTTACTATCTGGCAGGGGGCGCCCACAATGAGCAGTTCTTC.

This clonotype was detected only a few times. The chain carries TRBV6-5 and TRBJ1-1, with 8 bases lining up with TRBD1. This CDR3 has 14 amino acids. Trimming at V came to 2 bases and at J to 5 bases, leaving 4 bases not matched to a gene. The germline CDR1 and CDR2 sequences are MNHEY and SVGAGI. This CDR3 reads CASSYVQGETEAFF. In DNA form, the CDR3 reads TGTGCCAGCAGTTACGTACAGGGGGAAACTGAAGCTTTCTTT.

This clonotype was counted ten times or more. The chain uses TRBV12-3 or TRBV12-4 and TRBJ2-2; no firm D call. The CDR3 covers 13 residues. The V gene lost 6 bases and the J gene lost 1 base, with 6 bases spanning the gap. The CDR3 bases are TGTGCCAGCAGGCCAAAGAACACCGGGGAGCTGTTTTTT. Its protein product is CASRPKNTGELFF.

This clonotype was counted only a few times. The rearrangement links TRBV2 to TRBJ1-1; 9 bases match TRBD1. Germline lookup yields CDR1 SNHLY and CDR2 FYNNEI. V was pared by 4 bases and J by 4 bases, with 10 bases of the junction left unmatched. The CDR3 runs to 16 residues. The CDR3 here is CASSVRGQGFGTEAFF. In nucleotides, the CDR3 is TGTGCCAGCAGTGTACGTGGACAGGGGTTCGGCACTGAAGCTTTCTTT.

The V gene is TRBV10-3, the J gene TRBJ1-1; D is possibly TRBD1 (5 bases). V lost 3 bases to trimming and J lost 1 base, with 9 bases between them. Germline-derived CDR1 and CDR2 are ENHRY and SYGVKD. The CDR3 spans 14 residues. CDR3 loop: CAISESGPNTEAFF. In DNA, the CDR3 is TGTGCCATCAGTGAATCGGGGCCGAACACTGAAGCTTTCTTT.

In this sample, this clonotype turned up many times. The chain employs TRBV5-1 and TRBJ2-3; TRBD2 might be the D (5 bases). This CDR3 spans 16 amino acids. CDR1 and CDR2 (germline): SGHRS, YFSETQ. V shed 0 bases and J shed 0 bases, with 11 bases lying between them. The CDR3 sequence is CASSLDGGGSTDTQYF. The CDR3 coding sequence is TGCGCCAGCAGCTTGGATGGAGGTGGGAGCACAGATACGCAGTATTTT.

This clonotype has at least ten counts. The CDR3 protein is CASTEFGRGKETQYF. CDR3 DNA sequence: TGTGCCAGCACGGAGTTCGGCAGGGGTAAAGAGACCCAGTACTTC. The chain uses TRBV7-8 and TRBJ2-5, with D perhaps TRBD1 (6 bases). The germline V gene has CDR1 SGHVS and CDR2 FQNEAQ. Between the trimmed V and J ends, which lost 7 bases and 3 bases, there was a span of 18 bases. The CDR3 has 15 amino acids.

The chain joins TRBV9 to TRBJ2-3; D is unresolved. The CDR3 length is 16 residues. V was clipped by 0 bases and J by 2 bases, with 13 bases between them. Germline assignment: CDR1 SGDLS and CDR2 YYNGEE. CDR3 sequence (DNA): TGTGCCAGCAGCGTAGGCGTAGGGATACCCACAGATACGCAGTATTTT. It encodes CASSVGVGIPTDTQYF. The full variable domain, completed using reference TRBV9 and TRBJ2-3, is DSGVTQTPKHLITATGQRVTLRCSPRSGDLSVYWYQQSLDQGLQFLIQYYNGEERAKGNILERFSAQQFPDLHSELNLSSLELGDSALYFCASSVGVGIPTDTQYFGPGTRLTVL.

This sequence joins TRBV20-1 and TRBJ1-5; 7 bases line up with TRBD1. Germline V gene sequence: CDR1 DFQATT, CDR2 SNEGSKA (reference sequence). The CDR3 extends over 15 amino acids. The J segment lost 4 bases and the V segment lost 3 bases, leaving 9 bases of the junction unmatched. As DNA, the CDR3 is TGCAGTGCTAGTAAGGGGGCGAGGTTGAATCAGCCCCAGCATTTT. Translating it yields CSASKGARLNQPQHF.

This clonotype was seen a handful of times. The chain combines TRBV20-1 with TRBJ2-1, with TRBD2 as a possible D gene (5 bases). From germline, CDR1 is DFQATT and CDR2 SNEGSKA (reference sequence). The ends were cut back, 3 bases at V and 4 bases at J, with 22 bases in the middle. The CDR3 totals 17 residues. The CDR3 region has the DNA TGCAGTGCTAGGGGGAGAGGGAAAACGGGGATATACAATGAGCAGTTCTTC. This sequence encodes CSARGRGKTGIYNEQFF.

In this sample, this clonotype turned up a few times. The gene calls are TRBV5-4 and TRBJ2-2; D gene ambiguous. Germline assignment: CDR1 SGHNT and CDR2 YYREEE (reference sequence). V dropped 4 bases and J dropped 4 bases, with 14 bases sitting between them. The CDR3 loop spans 15 amino acids. The CDR3 loop is CASSPQFSPTGELFF. For the CDR3, the DNA is TGTGCCAGCAGCCCTCAATTTAGCCCCACCGGGGAGCTGTTTTTT.

This chain joins TRBV15 and TRBJ2-1; D is ambiguous. The CDR3 extends over 14 amino acids. Looked up from germline, CDR1 is LNHNV and CDR2 is YYDKDF (reference sequence). The V gene lost 2 bases and the J gene lost 8 bases, with 13 bases spanning the gap. The CDR3 coding sequence is TGTGCCACCAGCAGACTCGCCGAGGCCGATGAGCAGTTCTTC. This gives the protein CATSRLAEADEQFF.

The chain recombines TRBV19 with TRBJ1-1, with D tentatively TRBD1 (5 bases). V lost 2 bases to trimming and J lost 0 bases, with 13 bases between them. CDR1 and CDR2 (germline): LNHDA, SQIVND (reference sequence). The CDR3 is made up of 16 amino acids. The CDR3 DNA follows: TGTGCCAGTAGTATAACGGGGTTCAGGGTGAACACTGAAGCTTTCTTT. It yields the protein CASSITGFRVNTEAFF.

The chain couples TRBV12-3 or TRBV12-4 to TRBJ1-5, with D possibly TRBD1 on 6 matching bases. V lost 2 bases and J 3 bases, leaving 11 bases between the germline ends. CDR3 length: 15 amino acids. The CDR3 DNA sequence: TGTGCCAGCAGTTTATCAGGGGAAACCAATCAGCCCCAGCATTTT. Protein sequence: CASSLSGETNQPQHF.

This clonotype has only a few counts. The rearrangement links TRBV2 to TRBJ1-1; D is unclear. The length of the CDR3 is 13 residues. V lost 0 bases to trimming and J lost 6 bases, with 8 bases between them. Per the germline V gene, CDR1 is SNHLY and CDR2 is FYNNEI. Written as DNA, the CDR3 is TGTGCCAGCAGTGAAGCGGAGAGCTCTGAAGCTTTCTTT. It is translated as CASSEAESSEAFF.

In this sample, this clonotype turned up a few times. The rearrangement uses TRBV7-9 and TRBJ1-2; weak D call: TRBD1 (6 bases). V lost 0 bases and J lost 4, with 12 bases in between. The CDR3 contains 15 residues. From germline, CDR1 is SEHNR and CDR2 FQNEAQ (reference sequence). Here the CDR3 reads CASSLAGAGAYGYTF. CDR3 coding DNA: TGTGCCAGCAGCTTAGCCGGGGCAGGGGCCTATGGCTACACCTTC.